This T cell receptor beta chain was recovered during a study of T cells in Graves' hyperthyroidism and ophthalmopathy. V lost 6 bases to trimming and J lost 1 base; unmatched junction nucleotides: 7. The length of the CDR3 is 16 residues. Amplified TCR beta CDR3 regions came from RNA transcripts. In the first-round RT-PCR of the TCR CDR3, the HTBI primer set was used. MiXCR, applied by TCRdb to the multiplex PCR reads, yields one record per CDR3 protein. The profile shows about 380,000 distinct CDR3 sequences, 13% of them singletons. This receptor was identified in a man under 40 with Graves' hyperthyroidism that later progressed to Graves' ophthalmopathy. V and J are TRBV12-3 or TRBV12-4 and TRBJ2-2; TRBD1 matches 8 bases. Sequencing used blood. The CDR3 is CASRRTGTGNTGELFF. The CDR3 DNA follows: TGTGCCAGCAGGCGCACCGGGACAGGGAACACCGGGGAGCTGTTTTTT.